Below are 18 T cell receptor beta chains sequenced from a single sample in a study of T cells in Graves' hyperthyroidism and ophthalmopathy. There were TCR beta CDR3 regions amplified from RNA transcripts. The TCR CDR3 was amplified in a first-round RT-PCR using the HTBI primer set. TCRdb re-called the multiplex PCR reads with MiXCR, one entry per CDR3 protein. This table has about 420,000 distinct CDR3 sequences, about a sixth appearing once. Sequencing was carried out using blood. The receptor set was obtained from a woman aged 18-29 years with Graves' hyperthyroidism.

This clonotype showed up many times. The DNA for the CDR3 is TGTGCCAGCAGTTTTACGGCAGAAGTGAACACTGAAGCTTTCTTT. Its translation: CASSFTAEVNTEAFF. The rearrangement links TRBV12-3 or TRBV12-4 to TRBJ1-1; D gene uncertain. CDR3 length: 15 amino acids. Trimming shortened V by 3 bases and J by 0 bases, and 11 bases separated the two germline ends.

The chain employs TRBV9 and TRBJ2-1; D remains ambiguous. The CDR3 spans 12 residues. V lost 0 bases and J 7 bases, leaving 5 bases between the germline ends. CDR1 is SGDLS and CDR2 is YYNGEE in the germline V gene. Here the CDR3 reads CASSVVTNEQFF. The CDR3 DNA is TGTGCCAGCAGCGTAGTGACAAATGAGCAGTTCTTC. Combining the CDR3 with reference TRBV9 and TRBJ2-1 gives the whole variable domain DSGVTQTPKHLITATGQRVTLRCSPRSGDLSVYWYQQSLDQGLQFLIQYYNGEERAKGNILERFSAQQFPDLHSELNLSSLELGDSALYFCASSVVTNEQFFGPGTRLTVL.

The chain uses TRBV29-1 and TRBJ1-2; 8 nucleotides match TRBD1. Per the germline V gene, CDR1 is SQVTM and CDR2 is ANQGSEA. Germline trimming cut 1 base from V and 0 bases from J; bases unmatched to any gene: 10. The CDR3 covers 17 residues. The CDR3 sequence is CSVEVPRTGRANYGYTF. Here the CDR3 DNA reads TGCAGCGTTGAAGTCCCCCGGACAGGGAGAGCTAACTATGGCTACACCTTC.

To note about this clonotype: The junction and the germline gene differ at one end; a read error may be behind it. The J gene is TRBJ1-5, the V gene TRBV5-1, with 8 bases aligning to TRBD1. The CDR3 has 16 amino acids. CDR1 and CDR2 from the germline V gene are SGHRS and YFSETQ. The CDR3 bases are TGTGCCAGCAGCTTTTACAGGGGGATGAGCAATCAGCCCCAGCATTTT. Protein: CASSFYRGMSNQPQHF.

This clonotype has at least ten counts. This sequence joins TRBV27 and TRBJ1-1, with no clear D. Trimming removed 5 bases from V and 4 bases from J, with 17 bases in between. From germline, CDR1 is MNHEY and CDR2 SMNVEV (reference sequence). The CDR3 contains 15 residues. CDR3 in amino acids: CASSPPPDWGTEAFF. The CDR3 DNA reads TGTGCCAGCAGTCCTCCCCCCGACTGGGGCACTGAAGCTTTCTTT.

The chain employs TRBV6-5 and TRBJ2-3; 7 bases align to TRBD2. The CDR3 length is 16 residues. Trimming took 2 bases from V and 0 from J; bases not matched to a gene: 5. Germline loops: CDR1 MNHEY, CDR2 SVGAGI. Written as DNA, the CDR3 is TGTGCCAGCAGTTACGGGGAGGGTTCTAGCACAGATACGCAGTATTTT. Its protein is CASSYGEGSSTDTQYF.

The DNA of the CDR3 is TGTGCCACCAGTGATTTGCGTAGCGGGAGGGGAAATGAGCAGTTCTTC. Amino acid sequence: CATSDLRSGRGNEQFF. V usage is TRBV24-1 and J usage is TRBJ2-1; 11 positions match TRBD2. Germline V gives CDR1 KGHDR, CDR2 SFDVKD. The CDR3 is 16 amino acids. The V gene end was trimmed by 0 bases and the J gene end by 7 bases; junction bases not matched to a gene: 4.

This clonotype was picked up many times. This chain links TRBV7-2 with TRBJ2-5; unclear D gene. V lost 1 base to trimming and J lost 7 bases, with 16 bases between them. The CDR3 totals 15 residues. Germline V gene lookup returns CDR1 SGHTA and CDR2 FQGNSA. This chain's CDR3 is CASSLGWPLPGTQYF. The CDR3 coding sequence is TGTGCCAGCAGCTTAGGCTGGCCGCTCCCGGGGACCCAGTACTTC. Drawing the rest from reference TRBV7-2 and TRBJ2-5, the complete variable domain is GAGVSQSPSNKVTEKGKDVELRCDPISGHTALYWYRQSLGQGLEFLIYFQGNSAPDKSGLPSDRFSAERTGGSVSTLTIQRTQQEDSAVYLCASSLGWPLPGTQYFGPGTRLLVL.

The rearrangement uses TRBV5-1 and TRBJ2-4; D may match TRBD1 or TRBD2 (5 bases each). The V end was cut by 0 bases, the J end by 7 bases, with 11 bases between. The CDR3 extends over 14 amino acids. CDR1 and CDR2 from the germline V gene are SGHRS and YFSETQ. The CDR3 loop reads CASSLEGEPNIQYF. CDR3 DNA sequence: TGCGCCAGCAGCTTGGAAGGGGAGCCCAACATTCAGTACTTC.

Regarding this clonotype: Being one base from a much bigger clone, this may be a read error. The rearrangement joins TRBV6-1 to TRBJ2-2; maybe TRBD2 (5 bases). Germline V gene data show CDR1 as MNHNS and CDR2 as SASEGT. The CDR3 has 14 amino acids. CDR3 nucleotide sequence: TGTGCCAGCAGCTTGTCGCCGAACACCGGGGAGCCGTTTTTT. This gives the protein CASSLSPNTGEPFF.

The sample holds many counts of this clonotype. The rearrangement links TRBV20-1 to TRBJ2-1, with D perhaps assigned TRBD1 or TRBD2 (5 bases each). The CDR3 extends over 12 amino acids. Germline CDR1 is DFQATT and CDR2 is SNEGSKA (reference sequence). V dropped 3 bases and J dropped 12 bases, with 15 bases sitting between them. The DNA of the CDR3 is TGCAGTGCTAGGGCATCGGGGCGGACGCAGTTCTTC. Its protein product is CSARASGRTQFF.

The chain carries TRBV4-2 and TRBJ2-5; D is unresolved. V was clipped by 0 bases and J by 13 bases, with 9 bases between them. Germline CDR1 LGHNA, CDR2 YNFKEQ. The CDR3 is 11 residues long. CDR3 coding DNA: TGTGCCAGCAGCCAAGACCTTCGTTGGTACTTC. It translates to CASSQDLRWYF.

The chain links TRBV11-1 to TRBJ2-5; D is uncertain. The germline V gene encodes CDR1 SGHAT and CDR2 FQDESV (reference sequence). The V gene lost 2 bases and the J gene lost 2 bases, with 12 bases spanning the gap. The CDR3 contains 15 residues. DNA for the CDR3: TGTGCCAGCAGCTTATCAATTGGGCCTCAAGAGACCCAGTACTTC. It yields the protein CASSLSIGPQETQYF.

In this sample, this clonotype turned up a few times. The chain is built from TRBV7-9 and TRBJ1-4; D might be TRBD1 (5 bases). V gave up 5 bases and J gave up 1 base, with 11 bases separating them. Per the germline V gene, CDR1 is SEHNR and CDR2 is FQNEAQ (reference sequence). The CDR3 covers 15 residues. CDR3 in amino acids: CASSLGAVTNEKLFF. CDR3 DNA sequence: TGTGCCAGCAGCCTCGGGGCGGTAACTAATGAAAAACTGTTTTTT.

This clonotype was seen at least ten times. This chain connects TRBV11-2 to TRBJ1-6, with D perhaps matching TRBD1 (5 bases). Looked up from germline, CDR1 is SGHAT and CDR2 is FQNNGV. This CDR3 contains 15 residues. V shed 4 bases and J shed 6 bases, with 13 bases lying between them. The CDR3 nucleotides are TGTGCCAGCAGCTCGACCCAGGGTTTTAATTCACCCCTCCACTTT. Residues: CASSSTQGFNSPLHF. Supplemented by reference TRBV11-2 and TRBJ1-6, the full variable domain reads EAGVAQSPRYKIIEKRQSVAFWCNPISGHATLYWYQQILGQGPKLLIQFQNNGVVDDSQLPKDRFSAERLKGVDSTLKIQPAKLEDSAVYLCASSSTQGFNSPLHFGNGTRLTVT.

A word on this clonotype: A much larger clone lies one base from this, so it may be a read error. The V call is TRBV5-1, the J call TRBJ1-2; TRBD1 matches at 9 bases. The CDR3 contains 15 residues. From germline, CDR1 is SGHRS and CDR2 YFSETQ. Trimming removed 3 bases from V and 4 bases from J; junction bases left unmatched: 7. The DNA of the CDR3 is TGCGCCAGCAGCTCGGTGGAGGGACAGGGCTATGGCTACACCTTC. It is translated as CASSSVEGQGYGYTF. Looking up the rest from reference TRBV5-1 and TRBJ1-2 gives the full variable domain: KAGVTQTPRYLIKTRGQQVTLSCSPISGHRSVSWYQQTPGQGLQFLFEYFSETQRNKGNFPGRFSGRQFSNSRSEMNVSTLELGDSALYLCASSSVEGQGYGYTFGSGTRLTVV.

This clonotype has ten or more counts. This rearrangement joins TRBV11-2 to TRBJ1-2, with D unclear. The CDR3 length is 15 residues. The V gene's germline CDR1 is SGHAT and CDR2 FQNNGV. Trimming stripped 3 bases from V and 6 bases from J, with 17 bases between. The CDR3 nucleotides are TGTGCCAGCAGCTTCCAATCACACCCGGGGAATGGCTACACCTTC. Protein sequence: CASSFQSHPGNGYTF.

This clonotype came up many times. This chain connects TRBV12-3 or TRBV12-4 to TRBJ1-1; a weak D match, TRBD1 (5 bases). Trimming shortened V by 0 bases and J by 3 bases, and 17 bases separated the two germline ends. The CDR3 has 17 residues. The CDR3 reads CASSLAGAGWGDTEAFF. Here the CDR3 DNA reads TGTGCCAGCAGTTTAGCCGGGGCAGGGTGGGGCGACACTGAAGCTTTCTTT.